The source of this T cell receptor (beta chain) is a study of blood T cell repertoires in COVID-19. The CDR3 covers 14 residues. Germline CDR1 is MDHEN and CDR2 is SYDVKM. The trim removed 9 bases at V and 1 base at J, leaving 8 bases unmatched. This table comes from immunoSEQ multiplex PCR, and its TCRdb copy is limited to in-frame clones, with some not included. The sample holds over 65,000 clones, 86% seen once. The genes are TRBV28 and TRBJ2-7; the match to TRBD1 covers 8 bases. This TCR was sampled from a man younger than 40 with acute or convalescent COVID-19. The sample taken for sequencing was peripheral blood. The CDR3 protein is CARRTGSLSYEQYF. CDR3 sequence (DNA): TGTGCCAGAAGGACAGGGTCTCTTTCCTACGAGCAGTACTTC.